This TCR beta chain is drawn from a study of T cell repertoires in cytomegalovirus infection. Study-level information: CMV infection plus the matching HLA type was flagged by public TCR beta signatures.

Study results and caveats: The ex vivo response was dominated by HLA-C-restricted CMV-specific TCR beta clonotypes. Accumulated public TCR beta family frequency recognized individuals carrying CMV together with the relevant HLA.

This clonotype appeared a few times. The antigen is undetermined. Trimming took off 0 bases at V and 7 bases at J, with 9 bases between the two ends. Germline CDR1 reads LNHDA; CDR2 reads SQIVND (reference sequence). The CDR3 consists of 14 residues. TCRdb reprocessed the reads via MiXCR and lists one record per CDR3 protein. In the table there are approximately 500,000 distinct CDR3 sequences, around 11% of which are singletons. Source material: PBMCs. The sequence came from a human donor in good health (CMV status not recorded). Some clones in this sample may be carry-over from other donors' samples. The V gene is TRBV19, the J gene TRBJ1-4; TRBD1 is a possible D gene (5 bases). CDR3 protein: CASSIDFQGEKLFF. CDR3 nucleotide sequence: TGTGCCAGTAGTATAGATTTTCAGGGTGAAAAACTGTTTTTT. The full variable domain, completed using reference TRBV19 and TRBJ1-4, is DGGITQSPKYLFRKEGQNVTLSCEQNLNHDAMYWYRQDPGQGLRLIYYSQIVNDFQKGDIAEGYSVSREKKESFPLTVTSAQKNPTAFYLCASSIDFQGEKLFFGSGTQLSVL.